This TCR beta chain stems from a study of blood T cell repertoires in COVID-19. Sequencing used immunoSEQ multiplex PCR; TCRdb keeps in-frame clones, though not all of them. The sample consists of roughly 300,000 clones, 80% to 95% of them appearing once. The V and J ends lost 5 bases and 3 bases, in that order; junction bases with no gene match: 3. The germline V gene encodes CDR1 SGHAT and CDR2 FQNNGV. The CDR3 has 13 amino acids. The sequence was collected from a woman aged 25 to 45 with COVID-19, enrolled during active disease. The sample was peripheral blood. The V gene is TRBV11-2, the J gene TRBJ2-5; 7 nucleotides align to TRBD1. The CDR3 sequence: CASSRDSKETQYF. In nucleotides, the CDR3 is TGTGCCAGCAGCCGGGACAGTAAAGAGACCCAGTACTTC. The full variable domain, completed using reference TRBV11-2 and TRBJ2-5, is EAGVAQSPRYKIIEKRQSVAFWCNPISGHATLYWYQQILGQGPKLLIQFQNNGVVDDSQLPKDRFSAERLKGVDSTLKIQPAKLEDSAVYLCASSRDSKETQYFGPGTRLLVL.